This T cell receptor beta chain was documented in a study of blood T cell repertoires in COVID-19. There are 17 residues in the CDR3. The germline V and J ends were trimmed by 8 bases and 6 bases, with 28 bases remaining between them. CDR1 and CDR2 (germline): SGHTA, FQGNSA. Only in-frame clones appear in the TCRdb table, and some are missing; sequencing was by immunoSEQ multiplex PCR. The data show over 350,000 clones, around 89% seen once. The receptor comes from a young woman with acute COVID-19. V and J are TRBV7-2 and TRBJ1-2, with a possible D match to TRBD1 (5 bases). The sample was PBMCs or T cells enriched from blood (not recorded which). The CDR3 DNA is TGTGCCAGCCTCGGGGGGGGGATATTGGGGCCCCGCAATGGCTACACCTTC. Protein product: CASLGGGILGPRNGYTF.